This T cell receptor (beta chain) derives from a study of PD-L1 blockade in urothelial cancer. Study-wide context: Patients began atezolizumab, 1,200 mg intravenously every 3 weeks, in 2014. Blood analysis was done at 3 weeks (second dose) and 6 weeks after treatment began. Males with urothelial cancer arising in the bladder constituted about 85% of the roughly 30 patients.

The data were produced by immunoSEQ multiplex PCR, yet TCRdb's version contains in-frame clones alone and is incomplete. This sample has 20,000 to 25,000 clones, with approximately 77% found just once. Time point defined: peripheral blood 6 weeks after treatment start. The clonotype comes from a man between 65 and 85 years old with urothelial cancer. The sequenced sample was PBMCs, obtained around atezolizumab (anti-PD-L1) treatment.

DNA for the CDR3: TGTGCCAGCAGTTACTTGGGACAGGGGAACGAGCAGTACTTC. Residues: CASSYLGQGNEQYF. The V call is TRBV6-5, the J call TRBJ2-7; 10 bases map to TRBD1. The germline V gene has CDR1 MNHEY and CDR2 SVGAGI. V lost 1 base and J lost 5; bases outside the gene matches: 2. The length of the CDR3 is 14 residues.